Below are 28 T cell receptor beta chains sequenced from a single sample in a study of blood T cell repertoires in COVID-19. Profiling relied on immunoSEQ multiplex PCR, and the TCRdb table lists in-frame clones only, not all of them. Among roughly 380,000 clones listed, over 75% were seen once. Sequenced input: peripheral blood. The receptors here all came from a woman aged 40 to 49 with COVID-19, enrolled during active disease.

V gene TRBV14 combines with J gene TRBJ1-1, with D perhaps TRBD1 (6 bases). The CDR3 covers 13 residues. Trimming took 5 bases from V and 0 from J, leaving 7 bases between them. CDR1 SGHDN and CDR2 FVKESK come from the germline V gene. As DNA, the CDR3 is TGTGCCAGCAGCGGACAGTTGAACACTGAAGCTTTCTTT. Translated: CASSGQLNTEAFF.

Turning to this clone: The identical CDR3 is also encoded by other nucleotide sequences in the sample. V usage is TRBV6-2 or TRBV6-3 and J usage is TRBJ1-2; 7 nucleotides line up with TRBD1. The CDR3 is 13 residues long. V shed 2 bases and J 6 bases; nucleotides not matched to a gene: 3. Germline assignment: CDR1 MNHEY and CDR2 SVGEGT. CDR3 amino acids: CASSYKGANGYTF. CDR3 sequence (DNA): TGTGCCAGCAGTTACAAGGGGGCGAATGGCTACACCTTC.

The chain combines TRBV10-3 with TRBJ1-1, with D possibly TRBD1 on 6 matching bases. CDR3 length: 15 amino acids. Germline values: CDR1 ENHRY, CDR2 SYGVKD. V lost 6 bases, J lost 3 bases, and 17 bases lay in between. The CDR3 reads CAIRNKGEIDTEAFF. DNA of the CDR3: TGTGCCATCAGAAATAAGGGGGAAATTGACACTGAAGCTTTCTTT.

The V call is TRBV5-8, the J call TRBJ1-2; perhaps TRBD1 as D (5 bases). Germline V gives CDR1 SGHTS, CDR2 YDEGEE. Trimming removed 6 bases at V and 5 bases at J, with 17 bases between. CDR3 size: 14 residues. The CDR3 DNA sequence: TGTGCCAGCACCGTCACGACAGAACTTTATGGCTACACCTTC. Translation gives CASTVTTELYGYTF.

Here the CDR3 reads CASSKVAGTEAFF. DNA of the CDR3: TGTGCCAGCAGCAAAGTAGCGGGTACGGAAGCTTTCTTT. The gene calls are TRBV21-1 and TRBJ1-1. TRBV21-1 is a pseudogene locus. The CDR3 totals 13 residues.

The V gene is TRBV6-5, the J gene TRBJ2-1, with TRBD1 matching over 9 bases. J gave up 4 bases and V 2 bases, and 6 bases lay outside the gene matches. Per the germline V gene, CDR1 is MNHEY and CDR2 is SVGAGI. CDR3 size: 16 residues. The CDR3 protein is CASSYLGQGGYNEQFF. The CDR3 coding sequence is TGTGCCAGCAGTTACCTGGGACAGGGCGGATACAATGAGCAGTTCTTC.

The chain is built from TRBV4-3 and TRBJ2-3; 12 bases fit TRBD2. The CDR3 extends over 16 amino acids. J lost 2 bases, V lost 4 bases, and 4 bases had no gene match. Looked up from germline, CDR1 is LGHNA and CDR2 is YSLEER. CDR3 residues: CASSRASGRATDTQYF. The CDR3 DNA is TGCGCCAGCAGCCGCGCTAGCGGGAGGGCCACAGATACGCAGTATTTT.

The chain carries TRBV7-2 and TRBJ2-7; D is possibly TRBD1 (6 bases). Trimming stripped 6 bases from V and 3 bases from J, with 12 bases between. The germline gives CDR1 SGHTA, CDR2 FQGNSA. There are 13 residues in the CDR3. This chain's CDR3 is CASSRQVNYEQYF. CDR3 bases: TGTGCCAGCAGTCGACAGGTAAACTACGAGCAGTACTTC. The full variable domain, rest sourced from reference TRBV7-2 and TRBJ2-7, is GAGVSQSPSNKVTEKGKDVELRCDPISGHTALYWYRQSLGQGLEFLIYFQGNSAPDKSGLPSDRFSAERTGGSVSTLTIQRTQQEDSAVYLCASSRQVNYEQYFGPGTRLTVT.

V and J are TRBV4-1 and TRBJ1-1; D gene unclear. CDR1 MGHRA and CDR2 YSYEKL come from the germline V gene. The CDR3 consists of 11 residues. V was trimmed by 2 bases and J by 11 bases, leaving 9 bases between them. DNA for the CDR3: TGCGCCAGCAGCCAATCCACGGTGGCTTTCTTT. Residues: CASSQSTVAFF.

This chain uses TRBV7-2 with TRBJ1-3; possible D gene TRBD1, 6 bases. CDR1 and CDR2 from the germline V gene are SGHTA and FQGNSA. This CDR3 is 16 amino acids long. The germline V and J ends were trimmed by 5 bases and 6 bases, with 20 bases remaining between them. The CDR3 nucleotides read TGTGCCAGCAGCCCTCGACAGGCGACTTTGGTAAACACCATATATTTT. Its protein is CASSPRQATLVNTIYF.

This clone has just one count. The CDR3 sequence is CASSPRDRGAGGRGTPLHF. The DNA for the CDR3 is TGCGCCAGCAGCCCTCGGGACAGGGGGGCAGGGGGCCGGGGCACACCCCTCCACTTT. V usage is TRBV5-1 and J usage is TRBJ1-6, with 11 bases aligning to TRBD1. The junction had 20 bases not matched to a gene; V was cut back by 4 bases and J by 11 bases. Germline assignment: CDR1 SGHRS and CDR2 YFSETQ. There are 19 residues in the CDR3.

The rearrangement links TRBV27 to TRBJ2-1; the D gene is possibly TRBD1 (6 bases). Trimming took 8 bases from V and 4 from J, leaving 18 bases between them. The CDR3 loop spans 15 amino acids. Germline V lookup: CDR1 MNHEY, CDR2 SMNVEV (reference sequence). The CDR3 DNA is TGTGCCAGCGGGGGCCCGAGGACTGAATACAATGAGCAGTTCTTC. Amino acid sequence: CASGGPRTEYNEQFF.

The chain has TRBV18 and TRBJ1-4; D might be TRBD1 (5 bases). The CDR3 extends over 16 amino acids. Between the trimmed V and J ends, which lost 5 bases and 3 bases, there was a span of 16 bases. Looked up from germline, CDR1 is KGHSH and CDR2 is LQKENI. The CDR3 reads CASSSRGRAANEKLFF. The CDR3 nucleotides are TGTGCCAGCTCATCCCGGGGGAGGGCGGCTAATGAAAAACTGTTTTTT.

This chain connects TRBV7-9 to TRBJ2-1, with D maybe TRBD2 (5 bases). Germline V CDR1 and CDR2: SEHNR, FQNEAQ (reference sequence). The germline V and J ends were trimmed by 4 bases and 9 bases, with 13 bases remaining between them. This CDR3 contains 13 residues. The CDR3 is CASSSLLVSEQFF. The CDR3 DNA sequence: TGTGCCAGCAGCTCCCTACTAGTCAGTGAGCAGTTCTTC.

DNA of the CDR3: TGTGCCAGCTCACCACAGAGTTCTAGCGGGTCCTACAATGAGCAGTTCTTC. Its translation: CASSPQSSSGSYNEQFF. The V call is TRBV18, the J call TRBJ2-1, with TRBD2 matching 8 bases. J was trimmed by 1 base and V by 1 base; bases with no gene match: 6. Germline V gives CDR1 KGHSH, CDR2 LQKENI. The CDR3 loop spans 17 amino acids.

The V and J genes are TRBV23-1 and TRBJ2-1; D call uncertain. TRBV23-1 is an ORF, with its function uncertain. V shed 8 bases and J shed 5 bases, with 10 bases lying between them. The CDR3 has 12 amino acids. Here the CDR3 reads CASLPPDNEQFF. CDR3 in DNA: TGCGCCAGCCTTCCCCCCGACAATGAGCAGTTCTTC.

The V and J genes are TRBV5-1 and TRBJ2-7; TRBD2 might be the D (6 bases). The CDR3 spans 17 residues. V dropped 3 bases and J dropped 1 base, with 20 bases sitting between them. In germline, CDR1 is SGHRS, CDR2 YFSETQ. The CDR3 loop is CASSYASGGLKSYEQYF. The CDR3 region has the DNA TGCGCCAGCAGCTACGCGTCTGGGGGGTTGAAGTCCTACGAGCAGTACTTC.

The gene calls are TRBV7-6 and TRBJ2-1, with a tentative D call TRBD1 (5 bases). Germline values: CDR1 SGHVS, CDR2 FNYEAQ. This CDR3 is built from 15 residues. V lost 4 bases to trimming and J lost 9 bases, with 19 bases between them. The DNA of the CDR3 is TGTGCCAGCAGCTCCTGGTTAGGCAGGGCCGGTGAGCAGTTCTTC. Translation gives CASSSWLGRAGEQFF.

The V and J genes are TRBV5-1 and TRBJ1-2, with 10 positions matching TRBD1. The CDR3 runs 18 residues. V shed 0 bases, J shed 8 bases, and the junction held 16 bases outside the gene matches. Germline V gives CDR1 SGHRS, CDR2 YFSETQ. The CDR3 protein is CASSLAPRLGQGGTGYTF. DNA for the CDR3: TGCGCCAGCAGCTTGGCCCCGCGCCTCGGACAGGGGGGGACGGGCTACACCTTC.

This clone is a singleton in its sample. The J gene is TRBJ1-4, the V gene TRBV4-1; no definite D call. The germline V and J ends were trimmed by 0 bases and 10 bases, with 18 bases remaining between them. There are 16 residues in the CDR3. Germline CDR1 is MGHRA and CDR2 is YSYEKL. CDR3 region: CASSQEGPRKSRKLFF. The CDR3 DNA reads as TGCGCCAGCAGCCAAGAGGGCCCCAGGAAATCTCGAAAACTGTTTTTT.

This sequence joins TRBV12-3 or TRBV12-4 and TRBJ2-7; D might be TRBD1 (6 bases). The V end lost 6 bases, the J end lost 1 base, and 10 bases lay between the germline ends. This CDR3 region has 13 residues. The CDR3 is CASRITGSYEQYF. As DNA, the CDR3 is TGTGCCAGCAGAATTACAGGGTCCTACGAGCAGTACTTC.

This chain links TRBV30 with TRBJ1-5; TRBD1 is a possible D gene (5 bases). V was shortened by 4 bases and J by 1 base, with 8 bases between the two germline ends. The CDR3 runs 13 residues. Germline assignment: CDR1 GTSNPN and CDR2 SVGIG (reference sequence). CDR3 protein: CAWTGESNQPQHF. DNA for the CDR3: TGTGCCTGGACGGGGGAAAGCAATCAGCCCCAGCATTTT.

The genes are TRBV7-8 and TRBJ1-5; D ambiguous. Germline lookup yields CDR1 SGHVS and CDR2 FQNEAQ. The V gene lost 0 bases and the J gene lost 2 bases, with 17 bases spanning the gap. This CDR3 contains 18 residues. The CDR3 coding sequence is TGTGCCAGCAGCTTAGCGGTAAATTGGAGGGTCGGCAATCAGCCCCAGCATTTT. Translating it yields CASSLAVNWRVGNQPQHF.

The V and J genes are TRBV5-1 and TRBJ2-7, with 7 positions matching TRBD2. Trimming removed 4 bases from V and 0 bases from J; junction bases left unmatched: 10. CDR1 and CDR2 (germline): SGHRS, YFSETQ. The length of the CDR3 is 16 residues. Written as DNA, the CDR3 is TGCGCCAGCAGCCGGGGTGGTAGCGGGTTCTCCTACGAGCAGTACTTC. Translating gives CASSRGGSGFSYEQYF.

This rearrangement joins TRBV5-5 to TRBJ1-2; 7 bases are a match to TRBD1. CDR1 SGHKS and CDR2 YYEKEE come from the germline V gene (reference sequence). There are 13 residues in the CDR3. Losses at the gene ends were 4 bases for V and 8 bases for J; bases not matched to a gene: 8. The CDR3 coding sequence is TGTGCCAGCAGCCCACAGGGGTATGACGGCTACACCTTC. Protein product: CASSPQGYDGYTF.

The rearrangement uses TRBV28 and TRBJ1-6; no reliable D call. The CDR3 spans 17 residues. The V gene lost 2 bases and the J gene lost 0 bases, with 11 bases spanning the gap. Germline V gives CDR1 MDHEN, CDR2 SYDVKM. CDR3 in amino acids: CASSLGQASSYNSPLHF. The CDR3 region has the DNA TGTGCCAGCAGTTTAGGGCAGGCAAGCTCCTATAATTCACCCCTCCACTTT.

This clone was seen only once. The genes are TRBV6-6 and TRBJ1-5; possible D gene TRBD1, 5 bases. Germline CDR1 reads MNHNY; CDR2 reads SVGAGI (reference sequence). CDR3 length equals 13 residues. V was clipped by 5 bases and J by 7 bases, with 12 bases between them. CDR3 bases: TGTGCCAGCAGTCTCAGGGCCAGACAGCCCCAGCATTTT. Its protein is CASSLRARQPQHF.

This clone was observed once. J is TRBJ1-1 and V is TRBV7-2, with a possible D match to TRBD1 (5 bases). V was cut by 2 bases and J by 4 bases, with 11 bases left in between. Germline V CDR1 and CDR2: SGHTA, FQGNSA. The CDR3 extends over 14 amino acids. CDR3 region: CASSLRDRTTEAFF. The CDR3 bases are TGTGCCAGCAGCTTAAGAGACAGAACCACTGAAGCTTTCTTT.